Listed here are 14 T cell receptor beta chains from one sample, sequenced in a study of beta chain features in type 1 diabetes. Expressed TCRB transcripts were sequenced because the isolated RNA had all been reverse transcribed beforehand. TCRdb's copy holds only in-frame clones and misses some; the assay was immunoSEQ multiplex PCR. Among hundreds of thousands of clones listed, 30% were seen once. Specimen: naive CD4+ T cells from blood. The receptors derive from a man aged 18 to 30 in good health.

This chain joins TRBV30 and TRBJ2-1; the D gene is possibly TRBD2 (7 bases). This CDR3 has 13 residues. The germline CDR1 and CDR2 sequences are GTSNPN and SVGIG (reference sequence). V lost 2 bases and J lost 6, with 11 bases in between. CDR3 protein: CAWSWGGGNEQFF. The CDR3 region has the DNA TGTGCCTGGAGTTGGGGAGGGGGCAATGAGCAGTTCTTC.

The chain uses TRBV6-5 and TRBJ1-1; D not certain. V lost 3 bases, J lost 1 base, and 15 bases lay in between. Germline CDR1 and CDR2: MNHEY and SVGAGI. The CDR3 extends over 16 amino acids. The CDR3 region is CASSYLGSYSNTEAFF. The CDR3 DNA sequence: TGTGCCAGCAGTTATCTGGGCAGTTACTCGAACACTGAAGCTTTCTTT.

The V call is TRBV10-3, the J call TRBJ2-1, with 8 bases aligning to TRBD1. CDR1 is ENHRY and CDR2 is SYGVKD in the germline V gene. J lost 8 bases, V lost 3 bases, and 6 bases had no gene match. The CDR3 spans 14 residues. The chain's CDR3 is CAISDRTGRDEQFF. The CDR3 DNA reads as TGTGCCATCAGTGACCGGACAGGGCGGGATGAGCAGTTCTTC.

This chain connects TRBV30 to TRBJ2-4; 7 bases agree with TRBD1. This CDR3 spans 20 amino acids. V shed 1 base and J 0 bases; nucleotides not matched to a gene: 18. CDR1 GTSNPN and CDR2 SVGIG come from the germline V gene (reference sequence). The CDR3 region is CAWSGRRTGFTLLAKNIQYF. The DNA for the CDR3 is TGTGCCTGGAGTGGGCGACGGACAGGCTTCACCTTACTAGCCAAAAACATTCAGTACTTC.

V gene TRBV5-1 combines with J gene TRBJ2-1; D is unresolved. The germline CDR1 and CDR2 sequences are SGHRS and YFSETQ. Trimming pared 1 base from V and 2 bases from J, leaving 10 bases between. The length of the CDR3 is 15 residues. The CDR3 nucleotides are TGCGCCAGCAGCTTGTCCGGTCCCCCCTACAATGAGCAGTTCTTC. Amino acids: CASSLSGPPYNEQFF.

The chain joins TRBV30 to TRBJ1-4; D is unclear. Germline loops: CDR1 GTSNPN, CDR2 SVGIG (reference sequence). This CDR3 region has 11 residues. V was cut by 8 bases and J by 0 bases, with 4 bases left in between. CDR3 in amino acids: CARATNEKLFF. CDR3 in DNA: TGTGCCCGAGCAACTAATGAAAAACTGTTTTTT. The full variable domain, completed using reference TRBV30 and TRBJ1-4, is SQTIHQWPATLVQPVGSPLSLECTVEGTSNPNLYWYRQAAGRGLQLLFYSVGIGQISSEVPQNLSASRPQDRQFILSSKKLLLSDSGFYLCARATNEKLFFGSGTQLSVL.

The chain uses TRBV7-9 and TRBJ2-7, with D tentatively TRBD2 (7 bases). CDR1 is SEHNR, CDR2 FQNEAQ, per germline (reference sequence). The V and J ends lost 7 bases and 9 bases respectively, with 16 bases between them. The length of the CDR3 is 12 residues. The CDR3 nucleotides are TGTGCCAGCACCGAGGGGGGGCTCGGGCAGTACTTC. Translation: CASTEGGLGQYF.

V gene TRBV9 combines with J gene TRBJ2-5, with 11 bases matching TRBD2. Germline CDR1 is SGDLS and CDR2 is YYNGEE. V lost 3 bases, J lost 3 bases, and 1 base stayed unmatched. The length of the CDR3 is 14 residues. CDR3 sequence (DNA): TGTGCCAGCAGCGCGGGACTAGCGGAAGAGACCCAGTACTTC. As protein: CASSAGLAEETQYF.

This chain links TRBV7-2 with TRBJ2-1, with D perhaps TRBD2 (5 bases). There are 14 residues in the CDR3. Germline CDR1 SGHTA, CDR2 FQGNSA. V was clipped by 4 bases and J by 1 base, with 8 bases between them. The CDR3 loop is CASSSGLSYNEQFF. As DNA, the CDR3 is TGTGCCAGCAGCTCCGGACTTTCCTACAATGAGCAGTTCTTC. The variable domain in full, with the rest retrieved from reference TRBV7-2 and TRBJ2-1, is GAGVSQSPSNKVTEKGKDVELRCDPISGHTALYWYRQSLGQGLEFLIYFQGNSAPDKSGLPSDRFSAERTGGSVSTLTIQRTQQEDSAVYLCASSSGLSYNEQFFGPGTRLTVL.

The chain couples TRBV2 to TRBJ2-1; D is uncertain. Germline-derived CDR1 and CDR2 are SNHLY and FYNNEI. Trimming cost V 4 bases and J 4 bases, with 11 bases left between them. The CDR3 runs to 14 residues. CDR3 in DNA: TGTGCCAGCAGTGGAGAGGCGCGATACAATGAGCAGTTCTTC. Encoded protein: CASSGEARYNEQFF.

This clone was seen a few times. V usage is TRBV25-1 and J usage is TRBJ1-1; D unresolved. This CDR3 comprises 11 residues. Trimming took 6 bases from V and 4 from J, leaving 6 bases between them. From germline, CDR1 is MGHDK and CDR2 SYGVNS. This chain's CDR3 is CASRRATEAFF. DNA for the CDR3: TGTGCCAGCAGGCGGGCCACTGAAGCTTTCTTT. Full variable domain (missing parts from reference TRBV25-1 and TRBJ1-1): EADIYQTPRYLVIGTGKKITLECSQTMGHDKMYWYQQDPGMELHLIHYSYGVNSTEKGDLSSESTVSRIRTEHFPLTLESARPSHTSQYLCASRRATEAFFGQGTRLTVV.

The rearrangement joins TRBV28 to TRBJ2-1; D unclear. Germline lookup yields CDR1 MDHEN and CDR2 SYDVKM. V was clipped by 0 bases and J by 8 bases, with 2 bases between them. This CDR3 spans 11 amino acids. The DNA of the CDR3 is TGTGCCAGCAGTTTATGGTATGAGCAGTTCTTC. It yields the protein CASSLWYEQFF.

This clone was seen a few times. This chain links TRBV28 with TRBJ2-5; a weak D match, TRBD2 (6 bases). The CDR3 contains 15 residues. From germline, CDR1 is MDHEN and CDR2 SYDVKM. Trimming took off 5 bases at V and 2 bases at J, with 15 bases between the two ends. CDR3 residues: CASSPRREVQETQYF. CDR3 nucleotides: TGTGCCAGCAGTCCGCGTAGGGAGGTGCAAGAGACCCAGTACTTC.

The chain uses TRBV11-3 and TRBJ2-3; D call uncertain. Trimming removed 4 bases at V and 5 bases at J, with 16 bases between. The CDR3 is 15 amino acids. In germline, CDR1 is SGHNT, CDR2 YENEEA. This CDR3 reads CASSSRISSGDTQYF. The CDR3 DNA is TGTGCCAGCAGCTCAAGAATATCGTCGGGAGATACGCAGTATTTT.